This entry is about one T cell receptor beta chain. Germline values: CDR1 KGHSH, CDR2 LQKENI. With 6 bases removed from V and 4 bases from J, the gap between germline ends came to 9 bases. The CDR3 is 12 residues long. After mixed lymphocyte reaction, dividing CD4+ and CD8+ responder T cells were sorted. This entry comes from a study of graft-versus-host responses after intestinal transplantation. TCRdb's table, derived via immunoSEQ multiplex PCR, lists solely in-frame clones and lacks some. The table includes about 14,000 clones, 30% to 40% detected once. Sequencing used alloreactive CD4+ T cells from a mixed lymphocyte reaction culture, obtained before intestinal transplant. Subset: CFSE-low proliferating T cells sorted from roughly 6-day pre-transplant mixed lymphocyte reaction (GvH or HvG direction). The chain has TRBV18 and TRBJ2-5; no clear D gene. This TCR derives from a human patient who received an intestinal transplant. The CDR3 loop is CASSTNPETQYF. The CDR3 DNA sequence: TGTGCCAGCTCCACAAACCCAGAGACCCAGTACTTC.